The T cell receptor beta chain under discussion was sequenced for a study of T-cell reconstitution after alpha-beta-depleted transplantation in children (dated by TCRdb to 2016 to 2018). General notes on the study: T-cell immune reconstitution after TCRalphabeta/CD19-depleted allogeneic hematopoietic cell transplantation in children was quantitatively tracked in the study by means of TCR repertoire profiling.

Germline trimming: 3 bases from V, 8 bases from J; junction bases outside gene matches: 9. Counted from cysteine to phenylalanine, this CDR3 has 15 amino acids. The entry retains the CDR3 DNA only, 45 bases that are in frame from base 1. Per the germline V gene, SGDLS is the CDR1 and YYNGEE is the CDR2. The library relied on PCR. Sequencing used an Illumina HiSeq 2500. Molecular barcoding was employed in the preparation of TCR libraries, with unique molecular identifiers being used to normalize TCRbeta repertoire quantification. The public reads were run again by TCRdb, first through fastp at Q25 and then through MiXCR, and only productive beta chains were kept. Duplicate CDR3 protein sequences are folded into a single record with the most common DNA and genes. The table for this sample lists about 540,000 distinct CDR3 sequences; roughly 18% of them were counted only once. The top ten clonotypes cover 3.3% of the sample.

In its sample, this clonotype was seen a few times. This clone's antigen is unknown. One base away there is no much larger clone; base qualities are not given. The V and J segments used are TRBV9 and TRBJ2-1; 9 bases in the middle match TRBD2. This receptor was obtained from a human donor who donated a stem cell graft to a child with acute lymphoblastic leukemia. This specimen consisted of PBMCs from the stem cell graft donor, obtained from the stem cell graft. The DNA sequence follows: TGTGCCAGCAGCGCCCGACTAGCGGACGTCGATGAGCAGTTCTTC. This translates into CASSARLADVDEQFF.